The source of this TCR beta chain is a study of molecular identifiers for immune sequencing clone quantification. This clonotype has ten or more counts. What it binds is not known. Source material for naive CD8 libraries was roughly 18,000 to 1,000,000 sorted cells, with 10%, 30% or 50% RNA. Sorting selected naive CD8 T cells with a CD8+CD4-CCR7+CD45RA+ phenotype. General study results and limits: Detectable among approximately 930,000 naive cells, according to reports, was Jurkat TCR RNA spiked in from one cell.

The CDR3 totals 17 residues. Germline V gene lookup returns CDR1 KGHDR and CDR2 SFDVKD. J gave up 9 bases and V 0 bases, and 4 bases lay outside the gene matches. Previously published methods and listed TCR primers were used for the bulk TCR libraries. From the PCR reads, TCRdb called clonotypes with MiXCR, one entry per CDR3 protein. The data hold about 640,000 distinct CDR3 sequences, with 20% observed a single time. The chain combines TRBV24-1 with TRBJ2-1; 16 positions agree with TRBD2. This sequence originates from a human donor in good health. Some libraries in this study had Jurkat cell RNA spiked in. Sequencing was performed on naive CD8+ T cells from blood, with Jurkat cell RNA spiked in. Subset given: FACS-sorted CD8+CD4-CCR7+CD45RA+ naive T cells. The CDR3 nucleotides are TGTGCCACCAGTGATTTGCCGGGGACTAGCGGGAGGGGTGAGCAGTTCTTC. Amino acids: CATSDLPGTSGRGEQFF.